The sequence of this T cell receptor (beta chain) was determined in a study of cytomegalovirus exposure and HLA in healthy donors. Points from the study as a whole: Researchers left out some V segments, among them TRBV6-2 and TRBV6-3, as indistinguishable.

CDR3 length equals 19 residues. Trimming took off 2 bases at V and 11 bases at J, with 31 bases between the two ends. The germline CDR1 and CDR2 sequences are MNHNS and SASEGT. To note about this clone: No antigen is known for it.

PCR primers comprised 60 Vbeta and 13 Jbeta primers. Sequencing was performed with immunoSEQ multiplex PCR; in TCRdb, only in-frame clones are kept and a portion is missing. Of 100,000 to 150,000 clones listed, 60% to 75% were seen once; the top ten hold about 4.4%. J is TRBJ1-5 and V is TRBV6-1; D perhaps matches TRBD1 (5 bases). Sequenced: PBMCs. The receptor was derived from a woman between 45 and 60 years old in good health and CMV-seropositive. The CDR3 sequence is CASSERSGGRGDQKGTQHF. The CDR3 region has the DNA TGTGCCAGCAGTGAACGGTCGGGGGGTCGGGGCGACCAAAAGGGGACCCAGCATTTT.